The 2 T cell receptor beta chains below were found in one sample sequenced in a study of T cells after yellow fever vaccination. MiXCR, run by TCRdb on the 5' RACE reads, gives a single entry per CDR3 protein. Here the sample spans about 320,000 distinct CDR3 sequences, around 11% being singletons. Sequencing was performed on CD4+ T cells sorted from PBMCs, taken 45 days after the yellow fever booster vaccination. Receptor source: a young man who received the YFV17D yellow fever vaccine.

The J gene is TRBJ2-5, the V gene TRBV4-1; D remains ambiguous. The CDR3 is 12 amino acids. From germline, CDR1 is MGHRA and CDR2 YSYEKL. Trimming removed 1 base from V and 5 bases from J, with 5 bases in between. The CDR3 sequence is CASSQAMETQYF. CDR3 DNA sequence: TGCGCCAGCAGCCAAGCCATGGAGACCCAGTACTTC.

This chain links TRBV6-5 with TRBJ1-2; D is possibly TRBD1 (6 bases). Trimming stripped 5 bases from V and 4 bases from J, with 17 bases between. Germline lookup yields CDR1 MNHEY and CDR2 SVGAGI. CDR3 length: 15 amino acids. CDR3 DNA sequence: TGTGCCAGCAGTAACAGCCCGGGACATTCCTATGGCTACACCTTC. Its translation: CASSNSPGHSYGYTF.